Below, 21 T cell receptor beta chains from the same sample are listed, as sequenced in a study of early T cells in non-severe SARS-CoV-2 infection. TCRdb ran MiXCR on the 5' RACE reads and lists one entry per CDR3 protein. The repertoire has approximately 33,000 distinct CDR3 sequences, just under 4% of them found once; the top ten carry 10%. Specimen: whole blood. These receptors were collected from an adult who was a healthcare worker with PCR-confirmed SARS-CoV-2 infection or an uninfected control (not recorded which).

This clonotype was found many times. This chain joins TRBV5-8 and TRBJ2-1; 7 bases are shared with TRBD2. Per the germline V gene, CDR1 is SGHTS and CDR2 is YDEGEE. The ends lost 1 base at V and 9 bases at J; junction bases unmatched: 4. This CDR3 is built from 13 residues. As DNA, the CDR3 is TGTGCCAGCAGCTTGACGGGAGGCCCTGAGCAGTTCTTC. Amino acid sequence: CASSLTGGPEQFF.

The J gene is TRBJ2-3, the V gene TRBV20-1, with TRBD1 matching 9 bases. The CDR3 covers 16 residues. Unmatched junction bases numbered 7, after V lost 0 bases and J lost 3 bases. From germline, CDR1 is DFQATT and CDR2 SNEGSKA (reference sequence). The CDR3 here is CSARDLQGAMTDTQYF. CDR3 nucleotide sequence: TGCAGTGCTAGAGACCTACAGGGGGCGATGACAGATACGCAGTATTTT.

This clonotype was observed at least ten times. The V call is TRBV5-6, the J call TRBJ1-6, with 10 positions matching TRBD1. From germline, CDR1 is SGHDT and CDR2 YYEEEE. The CDR3 contains 14 residues. Unmatched junction bases numbered 0, after V lost 0 bases and J lost 9 bases. This CDR3 reads CASSLGDRGSPLHF. CDR3 in DNA: TGTGCCAGCAGCTTGGGGGACAGGGGTTCACCCCTCCACTTT. Complete variable domain (other parts from reference TRBV5-6 and TRBJ1-6): DAGVTQSPTHLIKTRGQQVTLRCSPKSGHDTVSWYQQALGQGPQFIFQYYEEEERQRGNFPDRFSGHQFPNYSSELNVNALLLGDSALYLCASSLGDRGSPLHFGNGTRLTVT.

This clonotype came up many times. V gene TRBV7-8 combines with J gene TRBJ2-7; D is perhaps TRBD1 or TRBD2 (6 bases each). The CDR3 runs 13 residues. Per the germline V gene, CDR1 is SGHVS and CDR2 is FQNEAQ. Deletions cut 7 bases from V and 9 bases from J, with 19 bases between. CDR3 DNA sequence: TGTGCCAGCACCCTTGAAGGGGGGACGGGGCAGTACTTC. It is translated as CASTLEGGTGQYF.

V and J are TRBV27 and TRBJ2-3, with 8 bases aligning to TRBD2. With V trimmed by 5 bases and J by 2 bases, 12 bases remained unmatched. Looked up from germline, CDR1 is MNHEY and CDR2 is SMNVEV (reference sequence). CDR3 length equals 17 residues. CDR3: CASSTGLVGTTTDTQYF. DNA of the CDR3: TGTGCCAGCAGTACGGGACTAGTGGGTACCACCACAGATACGCAGTATTTT.

This clonotype was counted at least ten times. The chain couples TRBV30 to TRBJ1-2, with 7 bases lining up with TRBD1. Germline V gene lookup returns CDR1 GTSNPN and CDR2 SVGIG (reference sequence). CDR3 length: 12 amino acids. The V segment lost 5 bases and the J segment 0 bases; nucleotides outside the gene matches: 0. Written as DNA, the CDR3 is TGTGCCTGGGGACAGGCTAACTATGGCTACACCTTC. It encodes CAWGQANYGYTF.

The V and J genes are TRBV9 and TRBJ2-1; D is possibly TRBD2 (6 bases). In germline, CDR1 is SGDLS, CDR2 YYNGEE. This CDR3 contains 18 residues. The V end lost 0 bases, the J end lost 3 bases, and 19 bases lay between the germline ends. CDR3 region: CASSVAPGGAAVYNEQFF. As DNA, the CDR3 is TGTGCCAGCAGCGTAGCCCCTGGAGGGGCGGCCGTCTACAATGAGCAGTTCTTC.

This clonotype was seen at least ten times. The chain carries TRBV19 and TRBJ1-5, with D maybe TRBD1 (6 bases). Trimming shortened V by 6 bases and J by 0 bases, and 12 bases separated the two germline ends. The CDR3 spans 15 residues. The germline V gene encodes CDR1 LNHDA and CDR2 SQIVND (reference sequence). The CDR3 nucleotides are TGTGCCAGTAGGCTAGGGGGACATAGCAATCAGCCCCAGCATTTT. This gives the protein CASRLGGHSNQPQHF.

At least ten counts were recorded for this clonotype. The chain couples TRBV6-1 to TRBJ2-3; D ambiguous. The CDR3 covers 14 residues. Germline V gives CDR1 MNHNS, CDR2 SASEGT. V was shortened by 3 bases and J by 2 bases, with 9 bases between the two germline ends. CDR3: CASSEQADTDTQYF. CDR3 DNA: TGTGCCAGCAGTGAGCAGGCAGACACAGATACGCAGTATTTT.

This clonotype was counted at least ten times. The V and J genes are TRBV7-9 and TRBJ2-3; D is unresolved. CDR1 and CDR2 from the germline V gene are SEHNR and FQNEAQ (reference sequence). The CDR3 sequence is 15 residues long. Trimming took off 5 bases at V and 1 base at J, with 13 bases between the two ends. The CDR3 nucleotides read TGTGCCAGCAGCCCCACAAAAGGAGGCACAGATACGCAGTATTTT. The encoded protein is CASSPTKGGTDTQYF.

This clonotype was seen ten or more times. This chain links TRBV6-5 with TRBJ1-5, with 8 bases lining up with TRBD1. CDR3 length: 12 amino acids. J lost 5 bases, V lost 9 bases, and 3 bases had no gene match. Germline V gives CDR1 MNHEY, CDR2 SVGAGI. The CDR3 reads CARGQGDQPQHF. The CDR3 nucleotides read TGTGCCAGAGGACAGGGCGATCAGCCCCAGCATTTT.

This clonotype was counted many times. This chain links TRBV9 with TRBJ2-3; 10 positions agree with TRBD2. V trimming: 8 bases; J trimming: 3 bases; junction bases outside the gene matches: 9. The CDR3 has 15 amino acids. Germline CDR1 and CDR2: SGDLS and YYNGEE. The CDR3 sequence is CASHAGSGRTDTQYF. The CDR3 DNA is TGTGCCAGTCATGCGGGTAGCGGGAGGACAGATACGCAGTATTTT.

J is TRBJ2-3 and V is TRBV6-2 or TRBV6-3; D is undetermined. CDR1 and CDR2 (germline): MNHEY, SVGEGT. Trimming stripped 5 bases from V and 4 bases from J, with 7 bases between. The CDR3 contains 12 residues. CDR3 sequence reads: CASSTPADTQYF. CDR3 bases: TGTGCCAGCAGTACCCCGGCAGATACGCAGTATTTT.

In this sample, this clonotype turned up many times. The chain carries TRBV12-3 or TRBV12-4 and TRBJ1-1, with D hard to call. The CDR3 covers 14 residues. Trimming stripped 3 bases from V and 7 bases from J, with 15 bases between. The DNA for the CDR3 is TGTGCCAGCAGTTTCGATGTCAAGAATAGTGAAGCTTTCTTT. It encodes CASSFDVKNSEAFF.

The J gene is TRBJ2-1, the V gene TRBV7-9; TRBD1 matches 11 bases. Germline V lookup: CDR1 SEHNR, CDR2 FQNEAQ (reference sequence). V was pared by 0 bases and J by 6 bases, with 4 bases of the junction left unmatched. This CDR3 is built from 16 residues. The CDR3 loop reads CASSLASGTGGNEQFF. For the CDR3, the DNA is TGTGCCAGCAGCTTAGCGAGCGGGACAGGGGGCAATGAGCAGTTCTTC.

In this sample, this clonotype turned up many times. The rearrangement links TRBV12-3 or TRBV12-4 to TRBJ1-4; D not certain. V was cut by 4 bases and J by 8 bases, with 11 bases left in between. The CDR3 has 13 amino acids. The CDR3 DNA reads as TGTGCCAGCAGTTCTGTCCGTCGGGAAAAACTGTTTTTT. This gives the protein CASSSVRREKLFF.

This clonotype was counted between two and nine times. V gene TRBV4-2 combines with J gene TRBJ2-5; D possibly corresponds to TRBD1 (6 bases). From germline, CDR1 is LGHNA and CDR2 YNFKEQ. Trimming pared 0 bases from V and 4 bases from J, leaving 12 bases between. This CDR3 region has 15 residues. In DNA, the CDR3 is TGTGCCAGCAGCCAAGAACCAGGGGATAGAGAGACCCAGTACTTC. This sequence encodes CASSQEPGDRETQYF.

This clonotype has ten or more counts. This chain connects TRBV10-3 to TRBJ1-5; no definite D call. Looked up from germline, CDR1 is ENHRY and CDR2 is SYGVKD. Trimming stripped 4 bases from V and 2 bases from J, with 3 bases between. The CDR3 spans 12 residues. The chain's CDR3 is CAISAGNQPQHF. For the CDR3, the DNA is TGTGCCATCAGTGCTGGCAATCAGCCCCAGCATTTT.

There are many counts of this clonotype. The genes are TRBV30 and TRBJ2-1, with TRBD2 identical over 14 bases. CDR1 is GTSNPN and CDR2 is SVGIG in the germline V gene (reference sequence). V lost 5 bases to trimming and J lost 10 bases; unmatched junction nucleotides: 7. The CDR3 covers 14 residues. CDR3 DNA sequence: TGTGCCTGGGCCGGGACTAGCGGGAGACGGGAGCAGTTCTTC. Encoded protein: CAWAGTSGRREQFF.

This clonotype was seen repeatedly, ten times or more. The chain joins TRBV11-3 to TRBJ2-1, with 10 bases that match TRBD2. Germline lookup yields CDR1 SGHNT and CDR2 YENEEA. J was trimmed by 4 bases and V by 5 bases; bases with no gene match: 11. The CDR3 loop spans 17 amino acids. The CDR3 spells CASSRRPTSGIYNEQFF. CDR3 coding DNA: TGTGCCAGCAGCCGCAGACCCACTAGCGGGATATACAATGAGCAGTTCTTC.

This clonotype has at least ten counts. The gene calls are TRBV2 and TRBJ2-3; tentatively, D is TRBD1 or TRBD2 (6 bases each). CDR3 length: 16 amino acids. Looked up from germline, CDR1 is SNHLY and CDR2 is FYNNEI. Trimming left V 7 bases short and J 2 bases short, with 19 bases between. CDR3 residues: CASNAAGTRNTDTQYF. DNA of the CDR3: TGTGCCAGCAACGCGGCGGGGACACGTAACACAGATACGCAGTATTTT.